This TCR beta chain was captured in a study of T cell responses to AZD1222 COVID-19 vaccine (dated by TCRdb to about 2021). With respect to the entire study: Because spike-specific TCR depth and breadth did not differ between the two schedules, AZD1222 recipients who got a second dose at roughly 4 weeks were pooled with those who got a second dose at roughly 12 weeks. Trial participants were enrolled by age into 18-55, 56-69 and 70-plus year subgroups, with roughly 160, 29 and 62 TCR-sequenced participants respectively. A total of 233 trial participants underwent TCR sequencing, of whom nearly 210 had received two doses of AZD1222 and 26 had received two doses of the MenACWY control vaccine. General study outcomes and caveats: Participants were mostly white British and included more females than males, and it was suggested by the authors that clonal diversity may have been underestimated. Reportedly, close to half of the unique spike-specific TCRs recognized epitopes lying outside the regions that are mutated in the B.1.351 and B.1.1.7 variants. Vaccine-associated CD4 TCRs spanned the whole spike protein, with dominant responses in regions 160-218 and 743-854. After two AZD1222 doses, both the breadth and the depth of spike-specific TCRs were significantly higher than at day 0 and than in MenACWY recipients. Conclusions about previously exposed vaccinees are limited because only a handful of AZD1222 recipients were SARS-CoV-2 seropositive at baseline. Because no samples from the day 14 peak response were available, repertoires could be characterized only after the peak T cell response. The 56-69-year group was small, and its depth increase did not reach significance, likely because of low power.

The CDR3 contains 17 residues, cysteine and phenylalanine counted. Only the CDR3 region is kept as DNA, spanning 51 bases read in frame from base 1. Relative to germline, V is 3 bases shorter and J is 3 bases shorter, with 22 bases between their ends. The germline V gene (reference sequence) sets CDR1 to SGHNT and CDR2 to YYREEE. Concerning this clone: This clone's antigen is unknown. There are no base qualities to consult, and no much larger clone falls within one base.

The sample's time point label is to be understood as: baseline before first vaccination. The vaccinee samples were drawn from two UK trials, COV001 and COV002, one of which was a single-blind randomized controlled phase 2/3 trial testing AZD1222 (ChAdOx1 nCoV-19) in healthy adults. For TCRbeta chain sequencing, PBMC samples from trial participants were taken at day 0 and at day 28 after the second dose. The CDR3 regions of human TCRbeta chains were analyzed by immunosequencing. In the original analysis: TCRs in the repertoires were compared against a reference library of SARS-CoV-2-specific TCRs that had been generated with the MIRA antigen-specificity platform. Breadth was defined as the fraction of unique TCRs that were SARS-CoV-2-associated. Depth was defined as the fraction of total T cells that were SARS-CoV-2-associated. Each spike-specific TCR was assigned to its reactive spike region and to a CD4 or CD8 class using the MIRA data. Log10-transformed breadth and depth values were compared by one-way ANOVA with Sidak's multiple comparisons tests. This immuneACCESS table, as held by TCRdb, lists in-frame sequences with V and J called but not all clones. Of the missing ones, under half trace to an unresolved V gene in checked studies; the others have no known cause. That table gives V, J and clone size, and the DNA gave D and trimming. This sample gives approximately 140,000 clones in total; roughly nine tenths of them show up just once. The ten most abundant clones make up around 4.9% of the sample.

The V and J genes are TRBV5-4 and TRBJ2-7, with a weak D call of TRBD1 (5 bases match). The source of this sequence is an adult in good health. The input for sequencing was peripheral blood, taken on day 0 of AZD1222 vaccination. The DNA sequence follows: TGTGCCAGCAGCTCCTACTCTGCCCAGGGTGCCGTCTACGAGCAGTACTTC. Translated, it gives CASSSYSAQGAVYEQYF. Supplemented by the reference TRBV5-4 and TRBJ2-7 proteins around the CDR3, the complete variable domain is ETGVTQSPTHLIKTRGQQVTLRCSSQSGHNTVSWYQQALGQGPQFIFQYYREEENGRGNFPPRFSGLQFPNYSSELNVNALELDDSALYLCASSSYSAQGAVYEQYFGPGTRLTVT.